The clone carrying this T cell receptor beta chain was recorded many times. The antigen remains unidentified. These data belong to a study of human T cells and chemical hapten exposure. Study context: Each patient's scalp received weekly diphenylcyclopropenone throughout the approximately 24-week study. Study-wide results and limits: It should be noted that donors had alopecia, so their immune response may differ from healthy people's.

Individual cDNA molecules received unique molecular identifiers in the library. TCRdb itself ran the RACE reads through MiXCR, one entry per CDR3 protein. The table lists fewer than 70,000 distinct CDR3 sequences, approximately 6.7% of them singletons. This CDR3 is built from 14 residues. The germline V and J ends were trimmed by 6 bases and 8 bases, with 14 bases remaining between them. The V gene's germline CDR1 is SNHLY and CDR2 FYNNEI. Sample time point: pre-sensitization, week 0. Treatment described: therapeutic diphenylcyclopropenone sensitization with weekly scalp DPC. Blood draws came before every patch-test application.

The sequenced sample was whole blood, obtained in connection with sensitization to the hapten diphenylcyclopropenone (DPC). The chain is built from TRBV2 and TRBJ1-6; D is unclear. The receptor was isolated from a woman between 25 and 40 years old with alopecia areata. Some clones in this sample may be carry-over from other donors' samples. This CDR3 is CASSAGPTDSPLHF. CDR3 nucleotide sequence: TGTGCCAGCAGCGCCGGGCCGACCGATTCACCCCTCCACTTT.